A single sample is the source of the 10 T cell receptor beta chains below, sequenced in a study of cytomegalovirus exposure and HLA in healthy donors. Assay used: immunoSEQ multiplex PCR; TCRdb lists only in-frame clones, some missing. Of 55,000 to 70,000 clones in the sample, 91% were seen once. The specimen sequenced was PBMCs. These receptors were taken from a man between 18 and 35 years old in good health and CMV-seronegative.

The chain recombines TRBV18 with TRBJ2-1, with D uncertain. The CDR3 consists of 15 residues. The V gene lost 0 bases and the J gene lost 6 bases, with 12 bases spanning the gap. Looked up from germline, CDR1 is KGHSH and CDR2 is LQKENI. CDR3 in DNA: TGTGCCAGCTCACCACCGCAGGATTTGGCCAATGAGCAGTTCTTC. Translated, it gives CASSPPQDLANEQFF. Looking up the rest from reference TRBV18 and TRBJ2-1 gives the full variable domain: NAGVMQNPRHLVRRRGQEARLRCSPMKGHSHVYWYRQLPEEGLKFMVYLQKENIIDESGMPKERFSAEFPKEGPSILRIQQVVRGDSAAYFCASSPPQDLANEQFFGPGTRLTVL.

The chain carries TRBV15 and TRBJ1-3; the match to TRBD1 covers 11 bases. Germline V gene data show CDR1 as LNHNV and CDR2 as YYDKDF (reference sequence). J was trimmed by 4 bases and V by 3 bases; bases with no gene match: 2. The CDR3 has 15 amino acids. This chain's CDR3 is CATSRDRGPGNTIYF. The CDR3 DNA sequence: TGTGCCACCAGCAGGGACAGGGGGCCCGGAAACACCATATATTTT.

This chain uses TRBV7-8 with TRBJ2-3, with TRBD2 matching 8 bases. J gave up 0 bases and V 1 base, and 6 bases lay outside the gene matches. The CDR3 is made up of 17 amino acids. Per germline, CDR1 SGHVS and CDR2 FQNEAQ. The CDR3 DNA sequence: TGTGCCAGCAGCTTAGTCATAGCGGGAATGAGCACAGATACGCAGTATTTT. Translation: CASSLVIAGMSTDTQYF.

This clone was observed a few times. The chain has TRBV7-2 and TRBJ2-3, with D tentatively TRBD1 (6 bases). With 6 bases removed from V and 4 bases from J, the gap between germline ends came to 11 bases. The CDR3 is 13 residues long. CDR1 is SGHTA and CDR2 is FQGNSA in the germline V gene. CDR3: CASSPGVADTQYF. CDR3 bases: TGTGCCAGCAGTCCAGGGGTCGCAGATACGCAGTATTTT. Full variable domain (remainder filled in from reference TRBV7-2 and TRBJ2-3): GAGVSQSPSNKVTEKGKDVELRCDPISGHTALYWYRQSLGQGLEFLIYFQGNSAPDKSGLPSDRFSAERTGGSVSTLTIQRTQQEDSAVYLCASSPGVADTQYFGPGTRLTVL.

This sequence joins TRBV5-6 and TRBJ2-3, with 13 bases aligning to TRBD2. The CDR3 has 15 amino acids. Germline assignment: CDR1 SGHDT and CDR2 YYEEEE. V dropped 4 bases and J dropped 3; count of bases not matched to a gene: 2. The CDR3 DNA follows: TGTGCCAGCAGCAGGACTAGCGGGAGTACAGATACGCAGTATTTT. Translation: CASSRTSGSTDTQYF. The whole variable domain, filled in from reference TRBV5-6 and TRBJ2-3, reads DAGVTQSPTHLIKTRGQQVTLRCSPKSGHDTVSWYQQALGQGPQFIFQYYEEEERQRGNFPDRFSGHQFPNYSSELNVNALLLGDSALYLCASSRTSGSTDTQYFGPGTRLTVL.

The rearrangement joins TRBV5-4 to TRBJ1-2; 9 positions match TRBD1. Per germline, CDR1 SGHNT and CDR2 YYREEE (reference sequence). V was clipped by 4 bases and J by 4 bases; unmatched bases: 14. The CDR3 runs to 17 residues. The CDR3: CASSPQTPTQGAYGYTF. CDR3 DNA sequence: TGTGCCAGCAGCCCTCAGACCCCCACACAGGGGGCCTATGGCTACACCTTC. The whole variable domain, remainder taken from reference TRBV5-4 and TRBJ1-2, is ETGVTQSPTHLIKTRGQQVTLRCSSQSGHNTVSWYQQALGQGPQFIFQYYREEENGRGNFPPRFSGLQFPNYSSELNVNALELDDSALYLCASSPQTPTQGAYGYTFGSGTRLTVV.

This chain connects TRBV9 to TRBJ1-2, with 8 nucleotides matching TRBD1. This CDR3 is built from 16 residues. J lost 1 base, V lost 3 bases, and 8 bases had no gene match. CDR1 and CDR2 (germline): SGDLS, YYNGEE. This CDR3 is CASSASGQEVNYGYTF. The DNA for the CDR3 is TGTGCCAGCAGCGCCTCGGGACAGGAAGTTAACTATGGCTACACCTTC. The full variable domain, completed using reference TRBV9 and TRBJ1-2, is DSGVTQTPKHLITATGQRVTLRCSPRSGDLSVYWYQQSLDQGLQFLIQYYNGEERAKGNILERFSAQQFPDLHSELNLSSLELGDSALYFCASSASGQEVNYGYTFGSGTRLTVV.

CDR3 residues: CASSTSSEQYF. The CDR3 DNA is TGTGCCAGCAGTACTTCATCCGAGCAGTACTTC. The chain carries TRBV2 and TRBJ2-7, with D uncertain. This CDR3 comprises 11 residues. Germline CDR1 and CDR2: SNHLY and FYNNEI. The germline V and J ends were trimmed by 5 bases and 6 bases, with 8 bases remaining between them.

The chain recombines TRBV15 with TRBJ2-7, with D possibly being TRBD1 (5 bases). CDR1 is LNHNV and CDR2 is YYDKDF in the germline V gene (reference sequence). The CDR3 runs 14 residues. Trimming removed 0 bases at V and 4 bases at J, with 10 bases between. This CDR3 is CATSRDRVSYEQYF. In nucleotides, the CDR3 is TGTGCCACCAGCAGAGACAGGGTCTCTTACGAGCAGTACTTC.

The gene calls are TRBV7-9 and TRBJ2-2; 11 positions agree with TRBD2. CDR3 length equals 15 residues. In germline, CDR1 is SEHNR, CDR2 FQNEAQ (reference sequence). The junction had 4 bases not matched to a gene; V was cut back by 4 bases and J by 6 bases. The chain's CDR3 is CASSSNSGRAGELFF. CDR3 in DNA: TGTGCCAGCAGCTCGAATAGCGGGAGGGCCGGGGAGCTGTTTTTT.